This T cell receptor beta chain was recovered during a study of blood T cell repertoires in COVID-19. As for the study in general: The cDNA or gDNA used as material had been derived from T cells, B-cell-depleted T cells, or PBMCs.

Trimming stripped 6 bases from V and 9 bases from J, with 15 bases between. Looked up from germline, CDR1 is MNHEY and CDR2 is SMNVEV (reference sequence). The CDR3 totals 14 residues. The repertoire was sequenced with immunoSEQ multiplex PCR; TCRdb's copy has only in-frame clones and lacks some. There are some 87,000 clones in the sample; more than 80% occur only once, and about 13% lies in the top ten. The chain uses TRBV27 and TRBJ1-6; D gene unclear. What was sequenced was peripheral blood. This receptor was obtained from a human donor in a cohort sampled during active COVID-19. DNA of the CDR3: TGTGCCAGCAGCCTGCGGCAGACGGGTTCACCCCTCCACTTT. This encodes CASSLRQTGSPLHF.